This T cell receptor (beta chain) stems from a study of CD8 T cells in Susac syndrome. Negative isolation yielded CD8+ and CD4+ T cells; FACS enriched TEMRA cells. Random hexamers served to reverse transcribe roughly 0.5 to 1 ug RNA. TCRdb redid the calling of the immunoSEQ multiplex PCR reads with MiXCR, one entry per CDR3 protein. The sample lists 200,000 or so distinct CDR3 sequences, around 96% occurring once. The CDR3 consists of 15 residues. The germline gives CDR1 LGHNA, CDR2 YNFKEQ. V was clipped by 7 bases and J by 6 bases; unmatched bases: 8. The TCR sequence derives from a human donor with multiple sclerosis. Material: CD4+ T cells from PBMCs. This chain links TRBV4-2 with TRBJ2-1; 11 bases are a match to TRBD2. CDR3 loop: CASTKRTSGSNEQFF. In nucleotides, the CDR3 is TGTGCCAGCACCAAGAGGACTAGCGGGTCCAATGAGCAGTTCTTC.